These T cell receptor beta chains were read from a single sample in a study of T cell repertoires in cytomegalovirus infection. MiXCR was run by TCRdb on the reads, yielding one entry per CDR3 protein. The sample shows hundreds of thousands of distinct CDR3 sequences, 40% to 50% of them seen only once. No antigen has been assigned to these receptors. The sample was cultured PBMCs, taken from culture after CMV antigen stimulation. The receptors shown here come from a human donor in good health (CMV status not recorded). Some clones in this sample may be carry-over from other donors' samples. The CDR3 runs from the conserved cysteine through the conserved F or W. D genes are given only for firm matches. Size tells how often a clone was seen (once, few, many) or the class of an expanded clone, and some rows leave it out.

j_gene | d_gene | v_gene | abundance | CDR3nt | CDR3aa
TRBJ2-5 | TRBD2 | TRBV7-6 | many | TGTGCCAGCAGCTTAAGCGGGAGGGAGACCCAGTACTTC | CASSLSGRETQYF
TRBJ1-6 | - | TRBV7-2 | few | TGTGCCAGCAGCCCCCGTAGGACATCTAATTCACCCCTCCACTTT | CASSPRRTSNSPLHF
TRBJ2-5 | - | TRBV7-2 | - | TGTGCCAGCAGCATCGGACAGTTCCAAGAGACCCAGTACTTC | CASSIGQFQETQYF
TRBJ1-1 | - | TRBV7-6 | few | TGTGCCAGCAGCTCCTGGCGGGAGGGTAACACTGAAGCTTTCTTT | CASSSWREGNTEAFF
TRBJ2-5 | TRBD2 | TRBV7-2 | - | TGTGCCAGCAGCTTAAAGGGGCGGGGGGCTAGGGGTGAGACCCAGTACTTC | CASSLKGRGARGETQYF
TRBJ2-1 | TRBD1 | TRBV7-2 | - | TGTGCCAGCAGCGGGGGGGGACAGGGTTACAATGAGCAGTTCTTC | CASSGGGQGYNEQFF
TRBJ2-1 | TRBD2 | TRBV27 | few | TGTGCCAGCAGTTTACTAGCGGGATACCTCAACAATGAGCAGTTCTTC | CASSLLAGYLNNEQFF
TRBJ2-3 | - | TRBV7-2 | many | TGTGCCAGCAGCTCCCTCCCCAGCACAGATACGCAGTATTTT | CASSSLPSTDTQYF
TRBJ1-2 | - | TRBV6-2/TRBV6-3 | - | TGTGCCAGCGCTGGGGGGGGCGTCTATGGCTACACCTTC | CASAGGGVYGYTF
TRBJ2-1 | - | TRBV20-1 | - | TGCAGTGCTAGTTATCATCATGAGCAGTTCTTC | CSASYHHEQFF
TRBJ2-7 | TRBD1 | TRBV7-6 | few | TGTGCCAGCAGCGCCTGGGACAGGGGACGGTCCAGTCCCTACGAGCAGTACTTC | CASSAWDRGRSSPYEQYF
TRBJ2-1 | - | TRBV7-6 | - | TGTGCCAGCAGCTTAAGGCTAGGGGAGAATGAGCAGTTCTTC | CASSLRLGENEQFF
TRBJ1-5 | - | TRBV7-9 | few | TGTGCCAGCAGCTCAGGACATTATAGCAATCAGCCCCAGCATTTT | CASSSGHYSNQPQHF
TRBJ1-5 | - | TRBV12-3/TRBV12-4 | - | TGTGCCAGCAGTTGGGGGGACCATCAGCCCCAGCATTTT | CASSWGDHQPQHF
TRBJ1-3 | - | TRBV11-2 | - | TGTGCCAGCAGCTCGCCTCGGGGCTTCTCTGGAAACACCATATATTTT | CASSSPRGFSGNTIYF
TRBJ2-5 | - | TRBV19 | - | TGTGCCAGTAGTATAACAGGGAGGGAGACCCAGTACTTC | CASSITGRETQYF
TRBJ2-2 | TRBD2 | TRBV4-2 | few | TGTGCCAGCAGCCAAGTGGGCCTAGCGGGAAACACCGGGGAGCTGTTTTTT | CASSQVGLAGNTGELFF
TRBJ2-1 | TRBD2 | TRBV7-8 | few | TGTGCCAGCAGCTCTACCGGGACTACTCACAATGAGCAGTTCTTC | CASSSTGTTHNEQFF
TRBJ2-5 | - | TRBV5-1 | - | TGCGCCAGCAGCTCCCTCGGGACACAGCAAGAGACCCAGTACTTC | CASSSLGTQQETQYF
TRBJ1-2 | - | TRBV24-1 | few | TGTGCCACCGGGACTGGCGATGGCTACACCTTC | CATGTGDGYTF
TRBJ2-3 | - | TRBV12-3/TRBV12-4 | few | TGTGCCAGCAGTAAACGTGGAGGGCGGGGGCCAGATACGCAGTATTTT | CASSKRGGRGPDTQYF
TRBJ1-5 | - | TRBV6-6 | - | TGTGCCAGCAGTAACGCTTGGGGGGGCGCGGGTCAGCCCCAGCATTTT | CASSNAWGGAGQPQHF
TRBJ2-2 | - | TRBV19 | - | TGTGCCAGTAGTATAGGCCCACATCTTACGGGGTACACCGGGGAGCTGTTTTTT | CASSIGPHLTGYTGELFF
TRBJ2-7 | - | TRBV2 | few | TGTGCCAGCAGTGAACAAGAGTACGAGCAGTACTTC | CASSEQEYEQYF
TRBJ2-1 | TRBD2 | TRBV6-2/TRBV6-3 | - | TGTGCCAGCAGTCGACTAGCCCTTAGCTCCTACAATGAGCAGTTCTTC | CASSRLALSSYNEQFF
TRBJ1-1 | - | TRBV6-6 | - | TGTGCCAGCAGTCTGCGTCAGAGAGGGTCGGGGAACACTGAAGCTTTCTTT | CASSLRQRGSGNTEAFF